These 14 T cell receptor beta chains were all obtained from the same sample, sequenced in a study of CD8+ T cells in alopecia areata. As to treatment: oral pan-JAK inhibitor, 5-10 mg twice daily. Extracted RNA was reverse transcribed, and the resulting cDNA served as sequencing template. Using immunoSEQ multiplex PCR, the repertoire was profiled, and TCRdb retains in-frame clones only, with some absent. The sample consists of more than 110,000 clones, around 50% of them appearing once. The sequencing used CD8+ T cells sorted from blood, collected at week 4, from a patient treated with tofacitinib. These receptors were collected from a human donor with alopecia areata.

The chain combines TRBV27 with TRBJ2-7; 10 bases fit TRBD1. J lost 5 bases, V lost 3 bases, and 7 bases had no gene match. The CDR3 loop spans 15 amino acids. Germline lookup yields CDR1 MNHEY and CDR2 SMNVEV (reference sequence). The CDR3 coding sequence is TGTGCCAGCAGTTTGGGACAGGGGTTAATGGACGAGCAGTACTTC. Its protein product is CASSLGQGLMDEQYF.

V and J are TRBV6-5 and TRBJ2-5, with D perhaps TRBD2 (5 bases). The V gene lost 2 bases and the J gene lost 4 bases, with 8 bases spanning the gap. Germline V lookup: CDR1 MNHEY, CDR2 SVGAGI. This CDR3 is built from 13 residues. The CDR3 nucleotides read TGTGCCAGCAGTTACCCAGAGGGAGAGACCCAGTACTTC. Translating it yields CASSYPEGETQYF.

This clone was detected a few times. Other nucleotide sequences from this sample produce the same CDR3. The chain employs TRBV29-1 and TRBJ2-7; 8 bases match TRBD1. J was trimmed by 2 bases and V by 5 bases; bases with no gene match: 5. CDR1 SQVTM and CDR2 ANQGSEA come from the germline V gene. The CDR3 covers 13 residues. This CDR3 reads CSVRQGSTYEQYF. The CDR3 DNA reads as TGCAGCGTTCGACAGGGGTCAACCTACGAGCAGTACTTC.

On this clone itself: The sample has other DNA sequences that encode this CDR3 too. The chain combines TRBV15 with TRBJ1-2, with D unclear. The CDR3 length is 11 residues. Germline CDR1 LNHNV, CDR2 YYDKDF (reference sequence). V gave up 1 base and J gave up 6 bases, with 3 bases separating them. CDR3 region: CATSRGDGYTF. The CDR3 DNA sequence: TGTGCCACCAGCAGAGGAGATGGCTACACCTTC.

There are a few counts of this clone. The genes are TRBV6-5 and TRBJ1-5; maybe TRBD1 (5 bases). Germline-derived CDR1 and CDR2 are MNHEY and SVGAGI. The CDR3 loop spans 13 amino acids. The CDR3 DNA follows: TGTGCTGTGGGGCAGGGCGGAAATCAGCCCCAGCATTTT. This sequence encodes CAVGQGGNQPQHF.

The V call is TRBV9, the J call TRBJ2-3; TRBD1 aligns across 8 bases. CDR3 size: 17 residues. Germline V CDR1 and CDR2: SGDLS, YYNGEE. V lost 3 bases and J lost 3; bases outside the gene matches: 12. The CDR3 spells CASSARTGSTSTDTQYF. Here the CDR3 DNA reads TGTGCCAGCAGCGCGAGGACAGGGAGCACCTCGACAGATACGCAGTATTTT.

CDR3 DNA sequence: TGTGCCAGCAGCTTGGAGAGGCTCTATGGCTACACCTTC. Protein product: CASSLERLYGYTF. The chain has TRBV5-6 and TRBJ1-2, with D uncertain. Germline CDR1 and CDR2: SGHDT and YYEEEE. V lost 0 bases, J lost 4 bases, and 7 bases lay in between. The CDR3 is 13 residues long.

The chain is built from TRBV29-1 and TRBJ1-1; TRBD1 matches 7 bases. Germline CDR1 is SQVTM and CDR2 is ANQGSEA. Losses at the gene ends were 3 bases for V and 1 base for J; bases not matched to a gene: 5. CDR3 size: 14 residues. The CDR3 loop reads CSVEKGAGNTEAFF. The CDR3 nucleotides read TGCAGCGTTGAGAAGGGGGCGGGGAACACTGAAGCTTTCTTT.

CDR3 sequence (DNA): TGTGCCAGCAGCGTAGCCATACAGGCGTCTGGAAATTCACCCCTCCACTTT. Its protein product is CASSVAIQASGNSPLHF. V and J are TRBV9 and TRBJ1-6, with D perhaps matching TRBD1 (5 bases). The V gene's germline CDR1 is SGDLS and CDR2 YYNGEE. This CDR3 region has 17 residues. Trimming removed 0 bases from V and 7 bases from J, with 17 bases in between.

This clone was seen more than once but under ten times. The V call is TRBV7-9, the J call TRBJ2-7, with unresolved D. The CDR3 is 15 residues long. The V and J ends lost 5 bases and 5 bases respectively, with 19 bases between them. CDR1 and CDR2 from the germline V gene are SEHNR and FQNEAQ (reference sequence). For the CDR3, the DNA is TGTGCCAGCAGCCCCGGTTGGGCCCGGACGGACGAGCAGTACTTC. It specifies CASSPGWARTDEQYF.

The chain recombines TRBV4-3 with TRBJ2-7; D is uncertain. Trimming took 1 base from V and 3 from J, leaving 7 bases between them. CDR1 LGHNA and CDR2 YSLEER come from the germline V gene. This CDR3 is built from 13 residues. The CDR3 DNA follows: TGCGCCAGCAGCCAAGTTATGGGCTACGAGCAGTACTTC. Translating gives CASSQVMGYEQYF.

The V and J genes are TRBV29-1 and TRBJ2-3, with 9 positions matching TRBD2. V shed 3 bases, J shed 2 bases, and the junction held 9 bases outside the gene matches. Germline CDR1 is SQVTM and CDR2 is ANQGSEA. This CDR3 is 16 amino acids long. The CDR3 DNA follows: TGCAGCGTTGATGTATCTAGCGGGACCAACACAGATACGCAGTATTTT. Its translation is CSVDVSSGTNTDTQYF.

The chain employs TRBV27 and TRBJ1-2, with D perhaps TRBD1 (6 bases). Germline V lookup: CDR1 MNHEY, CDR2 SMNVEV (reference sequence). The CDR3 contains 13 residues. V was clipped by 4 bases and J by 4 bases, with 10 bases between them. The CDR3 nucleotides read TGTGCCAGCAGTTCAGGGGTGGGCTATGGCTACACCTTC. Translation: CASSSGVGYGYTF.

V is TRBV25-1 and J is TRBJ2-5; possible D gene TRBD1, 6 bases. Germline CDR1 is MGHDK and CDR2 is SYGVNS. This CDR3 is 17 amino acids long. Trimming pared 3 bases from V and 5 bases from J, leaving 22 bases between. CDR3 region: CASSDWGTTQDLETQYF. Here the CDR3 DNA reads TGTGCCAGCAGTGATTGGGGGACAACCCAAGATTTGGAGACCCAGTACTTC.